This T cell receptor (beta chain) stems from a study of blood T cell repertoires in COVID-19. Study-level information: There were acute and convalescent COVID-19 samples, and they came from the United States, Italy and Spain. Sources were T cells, B-cell-depleted T cells, or PBMCs; the material itself was cDNA or gDNA.

This CDR3 comprises 16 residues. CDR1 and CDR2 (germline): LNHDA, SQIVND (reference sequence). Trimming cost V 5 bases and J 2 bases; bases outside gene matches: 6. Source study methods: Estimation of nucleated cell counts was performed using reference gene primer amplification. Only in-frame clones appear in the TCRdb table, and some are missing; sequencing was by immunoSEQ multiplex PCR. The V and J calls and clone size are taken from that table; D and trimming were inferred from the DNA. Here the sample spans approximately 210,000 clones, approximately 90% being singletons. Sequencing used peripheral blood. The origin of this receptor is a human donor in a cohort sampled during active COVID-19. V and J are TRBV19 and TRBJ1-3; 10 nucleotides agree with TRBD1. The DNA for the CDR3 is TGTGCCAGTAGTCGACAGGGGGCTTCGGCTGGAAACACCATATATTTT. Amino acid sequence: CASSRQGASAGNTIYF.